These 32 T cell receptor beta chains were sequenced from one sample in a study of blood T cell repertoires in COVID-19. Profiling relied on immunoSEQ multiplex PCR, and the TCRdb table lists in-frame clones only, not all of them. This table has 270,000 or so clones, more than 85% appearing once. The specimen sequenced was PBMCs or T cells enriched from blood (not recorded which). The receptors shown here come from a man aged 35-49 years who had been exposed to COVID-19.

This chain links TRBV5-1 with TRBJ1-3; 7 positions match TRBD1. Germline V gene data show CDR1 as SGHRS and CDR2 as YFSETQ. The CDR3 sequence is 13 residues long. V was clipped by 4 bases and J by 3 bases; unmatched bases: 1. The CDR3 DNA reads as TGCGCCAGCAGCCGGGACAGTGGAAACACCATATATTTT. This translates into CASSRDSGNTIYF.

The rearrangement uses TRBV19 and TRBJ2-2, with D uncertain. The germline V gene has CDR1 LNHDA and CDR2 SQIVND (reference sequence). This CDR3 spans 14 amino acids. Trimming stripped 3 bases from V and 2 bases from J, with 7 bases between. The CDR3 region has the DNA TGTGCCAGTAGTATTACGGTTAACACCGGGGAGCTGTTTTTT. Its translation is CASSITVNTGELFF.

The chain is built from TRBV5-1 and TRBJ2-1, with D perhaps matching TRBD2 (6 bases). From germline, CDR1 is SGHRS and CDR2 YFSETQ. The CDR3 runs 15 residues. Trimming stripped 3 bases from V and 0 bases from J, with 10 bases between. This CDR3 is CASSWGESSYNEQFF. CDR3 nucleotide sequence: TGCGCCAGCAGCTGGGGGGAGAGCTCCTACAATGAGCAGTTCTTC.

On this clone itself: This same CDR3 is encoded by further DNA sequences in the sample. This chain uses TRBV28 with TRBJ1-5, with D possibly matching TRBD1 (6 bases). Germline-derived CDR1 and CDR2 are MDHEN and SYDVKM. The CDR3 sequence is 15 residues long. Trimming pared 6 bases from V and 1 base from J, leaving 13 bases between. The CDR3 protein is CASSLPQGSNQPQHF. The CDR3 DNA reads as TGTGCCAGCAGCCTACCCCAGGGGAGCAATCAGCCCCAGCATTTT.

V gene TRBV2 combines with J gene TRBJ1-2; D is uncertain. Germline loops: CDR1 SNHLY, CDR2 FYNNEI. The CDR3 sequence is 11 residues long. Trimming removed 6 bases at V and 4 bases at J, with 6 bases between. The CDR3 DNA follows: TGTGCCAGCAGACAGTTCTATGGCTACACCTTC. This sequence encodes CASRQFYGYTF.

V gene TRBV28 combines with J gene TRBJ1-4, with a tentative D call TRBD1 (6 bases). The CDR3 runs 19 residues. Germline CDR1 MDHEN, CDR2 SYDVKM. Trimming took 5 bases from V and 0 from J, leaving 22 bases between them. In nucleotides, the CDR3 is TGTGCCAGCAGTATCGAAGTCGGACAGCGGTTCGCAACTAATGAAAAACTGTTTTTT. It codes for CASSIEVGQRFATNEKLFF.

The V gene is TRBV19, the J gene TRBJ1-2; tentative D call: TRBD1 (5 bases). The germline V gene encodes CDR1 LNHDA and CDR2 SQIVND (reference sequence). The CDR3 loop spans 15 amino acids. The germline V and J ends were trimmed by 3 bases and 2 bases, with 13 bases remaining between them. In DNA form, the CDR3 reads TGTGCCAGTAGTATTTTGCAGGGATCCAACTATGGCTACACCTTC. Translating it yields CASSILQGSNYGYTF.

J is TRBJ1-1 and V is TRBV7-3, with 7 bases that match TRBD1. V lost 0 bases to trimming and J lost 4 bases; unmatched junction nucleotides: 8. Germline loops: CDR1 SGHTA, CDR2 FQGTGA. The length of the CDR3 is 16 residues. The CDR3 DNA follows: TGTGCCAGCAGCTTAACGGCAGGGGGAGGTCCCACTGAAGCTTTCTTT. It translates to CASSLTAGGGPTEAFF. The whole variable domain, remainder taken from reference TRBV7-3 and TRBJ1-1, is GAGVSQTPSNKVTEKGKYVELRCDPISGHTALYWYRQSLGQGPEFLIYFQGTGAADDSGLPNDRFFAVRPEGSVSTLKIQRTERGDSAVYLCASSLTAGGGPTEAFFGQGTRLTVV.

About this clone: The junction departs from the called germline gene at one end, perhaps through a read error. The chain employs TRBV7-7 and TRBJ2-1; 12 nucleotides match TRBD2. Looked up from germline, CDR1 is SSHAT and CDR2 is FNYEAQ (reference sequence). The CDR3 length is 17 residues. The CDR3 DNA reads TGTGCTAGCAGCTTCGCGATTACTAGCGGGAGGTGGGTTGAGCAGTTCTTC. As protein: CASSFAITSGRWVEQFF.

V and J are TRBV6-5 and TRBJ2-2; TRBD1 agrees at 10 bases. J gave up 7 bases and V 0 bases, and 5 bases lay outside the gene matches. Germline V gives CDR1 MNHEY, CDR2 SVGAGI. The CDR3 spans 16 residues. CDR3 sequence (DNA): TGTGCCAGCAGTTACTCCGGGACAGGGGTTGTCGGGGAGCTGTTTTTT. Its protein product is CASSYSGTGVVGELFF.

The chain has TRBV9 and TRBJ2-3; TRBD2 aligns across 7 bases. After removal of 4 bases from V and 5 bases from J, the junction contained 10 bases not matched to a gene. The CDR3 consists of 15 residues. CDR1 SGDLS and CDR2 YYNGEE come from the germline V gene. CDR3 protein: CASSPGTTSGDTQYF. The CDR3 DNA follows: TGTGCCAGCAGCCCAGGGACTACCTCAGGAGATACGCAGTATTTT.

This clone was picked up one time. J is TRBJ2-7 and V is TRBV4-1, with 12 bases lining up with TRBD1. After removal of 5 bases from V and 3 bases from J, the junction contained 5 bases not matched to a gene. CDR1 is MGHRA and CDR2 is YSYEKL in the germline V gene. The CDR3 covers 15 residues. The CDR3 nucleotides read TGCGCCAGCAGCGATGGGACAGGGGGCGTCTACGAGCAGTACTTC. Residues: CASSDGTGGVYEQYF.

This clone was counted only a few times. This chain joins TRBV5-1 and TRBJ1-2; D is unclear. CDR3 length: 13 amino acids. Germline CDR1 reads SGHRS; CDR2 reads YFSETQ. The V end was cut by 1 base, the J end by 7 bases, with 11 bases between. CDR3 sequence reads: CASSLSNSGGYTF. CDR3 coding DNA: TGCGCCAGCAGCTTGAGTAACTCGGGTGGCTACACCTTC. Supplemented by reference TRBV5-1 and TRBJ1-2, the full variable domain reads KAGVTQTPRYLIKTRGQQVTLSCSPISGHRSVSWYQQTPGQGLQFLFEYFSETQRNKGNFPGRFSGRQFSNSRSEMNVSTLELGDSALYLCASSLSNSGGYTFGSGTRLTVV.

V usage is TRBV2 and J usage is TRBJ1-5, with 7 bases aligning to TRBD1. Looked up from germline, CDR1 is SNHLY and CDR2 is FYNNEI. V shed 4 bases, J shed 5 bases, and the junction held 5 bases outside the gene matches. This CDR3 comprises 14 residues. In DNA form, the CDR3 reads TGTGCCAGCAGTGGTGACAGGGCCTATCAGCCCCAGCATTTT. It translates to CASSGDRAYQPQHF.

This chain joins TRBV12-3 or TRBV12-4 and TRBJ2-7; D might be TRBD1 (5 bases). With 2 bases removed from V and 6 bases from J, the gap between germline ends came to 11 bases. This CDR3 comprises 13 residues. DNA of the CDR3: TGTGCCAGCAGTTTACAGGGAACGGGCGAGCAGTACTTC. Residues: CASSLQGTGEQYF.

This chain connects TRBV9 to TRBJ2-3; 9 bases line up with TRBD1. CDR1 is SGDLS and CDR2 is YYNGEE in the germline V gene. CDR3 length: 20 amino acids. V lost 0 bases to trimming and J lost 1 base; unmatched junction nucleotides: 15. In DNA, the CDR3 is TGTGCCAGCAGCGTAGGCCTTCTCTATTTCACAGGGGGCGGCACAGATACGCAGTATTTT. The encoded protein is CASSVGLLYFTGGGTDTQYF.

The gene calls are TRBV15 and TRBJ1-2; 7 positions match TRBD1. This CDR3 comprises 15 residues. The V and J ends lost 0 bases and 3 bases, in that order; junction bases with no gene match: 4. Germline V CDR1 and CDR2: LNHNV, YYDKDF (reference sequence). CDR3 nucleotides: TGTGCCACCAGCAGAGAGGTGGGGACAGACTATGGCTACACCTTC. Translated, it gives CATSREVGTDYGYTF.

This clone was observed a few times. The chain combines TRBV7-2 with TRBJ2-5, with D possibly being TRBD2 (5 bases). Trimming took off 5 bases at V and 4 bases at J, with 17 bases between the two ends. Germline V gene data show CDR1 as SGHTA and CDR2 as FQGNSA. This CDR3 has 15 amino acids. The CDR3 coding sequence is TGTGCCAGCAGCCGTCCGGGTAGCGAGATAGAGACCCAGTACTTC. It yields the protein CASSRPGSEIETQYF. Together with reference TRBV7-2 and TRBJ2-5, the CDR3 gives the full variable domain: GAGVSQSPSNKVTEKGKDVELRCDPISGHTALYWYRQSLGQGLEFLIYFQGNSAPDKSGLPSDRFSAERTGGSVSTLTIQRTQQEDSAVYLCASSRPGSEIETQYFGPGTRLLVL.

This chain joins TRBV5-5 and TRBJ2-1, with 7 bases fitting TRBD2. Germline CDR1 SGHKS, CDR2 YYEKEE (reference sequence). Trimming cost V 1 base and J 9 bases; bases outside gene matches: 10. The CDR3 has 15 amino acids. CDR3 amino acids: CASSLLAGVGFEQFF. CDR3 DNA: TGTGCCAGCAGCTTGTTGGCGGGAGTGGGATTTGAGCAGTTCTTC. Using reference TRBV5-5 and TRBJ2-1 for the parts outside the CDR3, the full variable domain is DAGVTQSPTHLIKTRGQQVTLRCSPISGHKSVSWYQQVLGQGPQFIFQYYEKEERGRGNFPDRFSARQFPNYSSELNVNALLLGDSALYLCASSLLAGVGFEQFFGPGTRLTVL.

This clone occurred a few times. CDR3 protein: CASSQSPGGLNTEAFF. Here the CDR3 DNA reads TGTGCCAGCAGCCAATCCCCGGGGGGCTTGAACACTGAAGCTTTCTTT. This rearrangement joins TRBV16 to TRBJ1-1, with D possibly being TRBD1 (6 bases). From germline, CDR1 is KGHSY and CDR2 FQNENV. Trimming took 0 bases from V and 0 from J, leaving 11 bases between them. The CDR3 length is 16 residues.

Comment on this clone: This sample includes further DNA sequences coding for the same CDR3. In DNA, the CDR3 is TGCGCCAGCAGCATCGGGACAGGGGGGAACTATGGCTACACCTTC. It yields the protein CASSIGTGGNYGYTF. The chain is built from TRBV5-1 and TRBJ1-2; 11 nucleotides line up with TRBD1. Germline CDR1 reads SGHRS; CDR2 reads YFSETQ. CDR3 length: 15 amino acids. After removal of 4 bases from V and 2 bases from J, the junction contained 4 bases not matched to a gene.

The chain couples TRBV6-5 to TRBJ1-1, with D perhaps TRBD1 (6 bases). CDR3 length equals 16 residues. With 0 bases removed from V and 1 base from J, the gap between germline ends came to 12 bases. Germline lookup yields CDR1 MNHEY and CDR2 SVGAGI. In DNA, the CDR3 is TGTGCCAGCAGTTACTCCATGGGGGCTGGGAACACTGAAGCTTTCTTT. This sequence encodes CASSYSMGAGNTEAFF.

The CDR3 nucleotides are TGTGCCAGCCCCCCCCGACATCCGACAGTACACTCGTACGAGCAGTACTTC. Amino acids: CASPPRHPTVHSYEQYF. The chain recombines TRBV28 with TRBJ2-7, with a possible D match to TRBD1 (5 bases). Germline loops: CDR1 MDHEN, CDR2 SYDVKM. The CDR3 runs to 17 residues. Trimming cost V 8 bases and J 4 bases, with 27 bases left between them.

For the CDR3, the DNA is TGCGCCAGCAGCCCCGGTGACATAGTACCATACGAGCAGTACTTC. As protein: CASSPGDIVPYEQYF. The chain employs TRBV5-1 and TRBJ2-7; D is ambiguous. Trimming removed 4 bases at V and 4 bases at J, with 18 bases between. This CDR3 spans 15 amino acids. Germline CDR1 is SGHRS and CDR2 is YFSETQ.

This clone was seen once. The chain couples TRBV18 to TRBJ2-2, with 13 nucleotides matching TRBD2. The length of the CDR3 is 18 residues. V shed 1 base and J 0 bases; nucleotides not matched to a gene: 2. CDR1 and CDR2 from the germline V gene are KGHSH and LQKENI. This CDR3 is CASSPQGLAGPNTGELFF. CDR3 coding DNA: TGTGCCAGCTCACCACAGGGACTAGCGGGACCGAACACCGGGGAGCTGTTTTTT.

This sequence joins TRBV5-5 and TRBJ2-2; D perhaps matches TRBD2 (6 bases). V was clipped by 3 bases and J by 6 bases, with 12 bases between them. Germline lookup yields CDR1 SGHKS and CDR2 YYEKEE (reference sequence). This CDR3 has 14 amino acids. The CDR3 here is CASSWGGDAGELFF. CDR3 bases: TGTGCCAGCAGCTGGGGCGGGGATGCCGGGGAGCTGTTTTTT. Together with reference TRBV5-5 and TRBJ2-2, the CDR3 gives the full variable domain: DAGVTQSPTHLIKTRGQQVTLRCSPISGHKSVSWYQQVLGQGPQFIFQYYEKEERGRGNFPDRFSARQFPNYSSELNVNALLLGDSALYLCASSWGGDAGELFFGEGSRLTVL.

The V gene is TRBV11-2, the J gene TRBJ2-7; 11 positions match TRBD2. Germline CDR1 SGHAT, CDR2 FQNNGV. The CDR3 loop spans 14 amino acids. Losses at the gene ends were 3 bases for V and 6 bases for J; bases not matched to a gene: 4. The CDR3 nucleotides are TGTGCCAGCAGCTTCACTAGCGGGAGCTTCGAGCAGTACTTC. Its protein is CASSFTSGSFEQYF.

This clone was counted a single time. The chain recombines TRBV14 with TRBJ1-4, with D tentatively TRBD1 (5 bases). This CDR3 region has 17 residues. Germline assignment: CDR1 SGHDN and CDR2 FVKESK. The germline V and J ends were trimmed by 1 base and 3 bases, with 15 bases remaining between them. The CDR3 sequence: CASSQGRAGKANEKLFF. Here the CDR3 DNA reads TGTGCCAGCAGCCAAGGAAGAGCAGGGAAAGCTAATGAAAAACTGTTTTTT.

The rearrangement uses TRBV5-4 and TRBJ2-3, with unresolved D. Trimming cost V 2 bases and J 5 bases, with 15 bases left between them. Germline V gives CDR1 SGHNT, CDR2 YYREEE (reference sequence). This CDR3 region has 15 residues. The CDR3 DNA reads TGTGCCAGCAGCTTCGACTTGCAAGTGGGAGATACGCAGTATTTT. This sequence encodes CASSFDLQVGDTQYF.

The chain joins TRBV19 to TRBJ1-3; maybe TRBD1 (6 bases). Per germline, CDR1 LNHDA and CDR2 SQIVND (reference sequence). Trimming removed 6 bases at V and 0 bases at J, with 12 bases between. CDR3 size: 15 residues. This CDR3 is CASSLRTDSGNTIYF. DNA for the CDR3: TGTGCCAGTAGCCTCCGGACAGACTCTGGAAACACCATATATTTT.

This clone turned up a few times. V and J are TRBV6-2 or TRBV6-3 and TRBJ2-2; TRBD1 is a possible D gene (5 bases). The CDR3 contains 16 residues. Per germline, CDR1 MNHEY and CDR2 SVGEGT. V shed 2 bases and J shed 1 base, with 11 bases lying between them. The CDR3 sequence is CASSYPTAWNTGELFF. For the CDR3, the DNA is TGTGCCAGCAGTTACCCGACAGCATGGAACACCGGGGAGCTGTTTTTT.

This clone was recorded only once. J is TRBJ1-2 and V is TRBV19, with TRBD1 matching 10 bases. The CDR3 sequence is 16 residues long. Unmatched junction bases numbered 7, after V lost 5 bases and J lost 1 base. From germline, CDR1 is LNHDA and CDR2 SQIVND (reference sequence). The CDR3 sequence: CASSSTTGGINYGYTF. CDR3 nucleotide sequence: TGTGCCAGTAGTTCCACGACAGGGGGCATTAACTATGGCTACACCTTC.